The TCR beta chain under discussion was sequenced for a study of shared clonotypes between healthy human individuals. The CDR3 extends over 14 amino acids. Trimming stripped 5 bases from V and 2 bases from J, with 13 bases between. Germline-derived CDR1 and CDR2 are MNHEY and SVGAGI. Clones were read by immunoSEQ multiplex PCR, and TCRdb kept only the in-frame ones, dropping some. This table holds some 2,400,000 clones, under 97% found once. The chain recombines TRBV6-5 with TRBJ2-7; TRBD1 might be the D (6 bases). This sequence was found in a man aged 18-30 years in good health. What was sequenced was naive CD4+ T cells sorted from blood. Indicated subset: CD45RA+ positively selected. The chain's CDR3 is CASSDGTPPYEQYF. DNA of the CDR3: TGTGCCAGCAGTGACGGGACACCTCCCTACGAGCAGTACTTC.